This T cell receptor beta chain originates from a study of cytomegalovirus exposure and HLA in healthy donors. Study summary: Of roughly 360 genotyped donors, around 80% grouped in the Caucasian-associated ancestry cluster.

Germline V CDR1 and CDR2: LNHDA, SQIVND (reference sequence). The ends lost 5 bases at V and 3 bases at J; junction bases unmatched: 5. The CDR3 has 15 amino acids. About this clone itself: Its antigen remains unknown.

General study results and limits: A missense variant in DCLRE1C was later tied to TCR beta V- and J-gene trimming.

The PCR used 60 Vbeta and 13 Jbeta primers. The table came from immunoSEQ multiplex PCR; TCRdb's copy has only in-frame clones and leaves some out. The data show approximately 140,000 clones, around 78% seen once. The source is a woman in her forties or fifties in good health and CMV-seronegative. Sequenced sample: PBMCs. The rearrangement uses TRBV19 and TRBJ2-1, with 9 positions matching TRBD2. CDR3 in amino acids: CASSLTSGVYNEQFF. Here the CDR3 DNA reads TGTGCCAGTAGTTTGACTAGCGGAGTCTACAATGAGCAGTTCTTC.